This T cell receptor (beta chain) was sequenced during a study of blood T cell repertoires in COVID-19. This CDR3 region has 15 residues. CDR1 and CDR2 (germline): MNHEY, SVGAGI. V lost 5 bases to trimming and J lost 1 base, with 14 bases between them. Libraries were prepared by immunoSEQ multiplex PCR; TCRdb keeps only in-frame clonotypes and omits some of them. The profile shows tens of thousands of clones, more than 70% of them singletons. The genes are TRBV6-5 and TRBJ1-1; the D gene is possibly TRBD1 (6 bases). Input material: peripheral blood. The clonotype was recovered from a boy between 2 and 10 years old with active or convalescent COVID-19. The CDR3 coding sequence is TGTGCCAGCAGTCCTTTTGGACAGAAGAACACTGAAGCTTTCTTT. Translation gives CASSPFGQKNTEAFF.